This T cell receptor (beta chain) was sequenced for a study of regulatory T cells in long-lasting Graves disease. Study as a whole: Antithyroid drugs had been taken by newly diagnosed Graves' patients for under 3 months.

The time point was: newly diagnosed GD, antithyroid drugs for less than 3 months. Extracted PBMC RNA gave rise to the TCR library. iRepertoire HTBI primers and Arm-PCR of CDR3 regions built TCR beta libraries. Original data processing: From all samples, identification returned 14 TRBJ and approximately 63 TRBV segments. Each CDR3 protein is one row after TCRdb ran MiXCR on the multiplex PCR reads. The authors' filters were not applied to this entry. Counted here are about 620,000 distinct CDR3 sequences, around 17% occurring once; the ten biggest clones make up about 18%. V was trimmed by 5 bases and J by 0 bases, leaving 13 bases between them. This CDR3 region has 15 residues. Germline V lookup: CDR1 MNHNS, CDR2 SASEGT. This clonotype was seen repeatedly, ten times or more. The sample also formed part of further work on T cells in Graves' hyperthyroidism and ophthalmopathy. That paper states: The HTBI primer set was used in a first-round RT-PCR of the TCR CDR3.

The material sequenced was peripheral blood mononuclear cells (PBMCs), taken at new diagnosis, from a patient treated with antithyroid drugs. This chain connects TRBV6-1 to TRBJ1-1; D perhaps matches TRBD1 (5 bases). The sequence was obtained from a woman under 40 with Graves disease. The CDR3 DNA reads TGTGCCAGCAGTCCAGCGGGACGGATGAACACTGAAGCTTTCTTT. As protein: CASSPAGRMNTEAFF.